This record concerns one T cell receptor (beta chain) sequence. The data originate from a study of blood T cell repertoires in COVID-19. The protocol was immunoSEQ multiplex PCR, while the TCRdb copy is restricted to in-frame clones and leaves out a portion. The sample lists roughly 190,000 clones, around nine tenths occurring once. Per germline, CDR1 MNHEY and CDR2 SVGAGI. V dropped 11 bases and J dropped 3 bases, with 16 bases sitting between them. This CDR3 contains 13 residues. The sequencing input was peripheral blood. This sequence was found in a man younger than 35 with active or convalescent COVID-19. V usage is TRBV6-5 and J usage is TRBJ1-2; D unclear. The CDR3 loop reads CAAASNSDYGYTF. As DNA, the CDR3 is TGTGCCGCCGCTAGTAACTCGGACTATGGCTACACCTTC.